The clone carrying this T cell receptor beta chain was seen more than once but under ten times. Its matching antigen is unknown. These data come from a study of blood T cells in healthy people across ages. Study results and caveats: From one million sequenced T cells, diversity estimates were lower bounds. Higher naive T cell percentage went strongly together with higher TCR beta diversity.

The CDR3 loop spans 12 amino acids. Trimming pared 7 bases from V and 4 bases from J, leaving 13 bases between. Germline-derived CDR1 and CDR2 are SQVTM and ANQGSEA. Primed by a sample-barcoded 5' primer and a J-beta primer mix, a second PCR proceeded for about 6 to 11 cycles. Carrying 12 random nucleotides, a template-switch adaptor labeled each individual cDNA molecule. TCRdb independently ran MiXCR on the 5' RACE reads; one entry per CDR3 protein. The table lists around 1,800,000 distinct CDR3 sequences, 30% to 40% of them singletons. V gene TRBV29-1 combines with J gene TRBJ1-2; possible D gene TRBD1, 5 bases. The source of this sequence is a human donor in good health. The sequencing sample was made of blood. The CDR3: CSANGGGYGYTF. The CDR3 DNA reads as TGCAGCGCCAATGGCGGGGGCTATGGCTACACCTTC.